This T cell receptor (beta chain) was captured by sequencing in a study of CD8+ T cells in alopecia areata. As for treatment: oral pan-JAK inhibitor, 5-10 mg twice daily. A word on this clone: The target antigen is unknown.

General observations from the study: Significant decreases in scalp clonality and expanded CD8+ clones followed tofacitinib treatment.

The CDR3 spans 16 residues. V gave up 1 base and J gave up 7 bases; unmatched junction bases: 9. Germline loops: CDR1 SEHNR, CDR2 FQNEAQ (reference sequence). Sequencing relied on a cDNA template that was reverse transcribed from extracted RNA. Using immunoSEQ multiplex PCR, the repertoire was profiled, and TCRdb retains in-frame clones only, with some absent. The top ten clones hold 1.6% of a sample with about 200,000 clones, around 57% of them seen once. This TCR came from a human donor with alopecia areata. The gene calls are TRBV7-9 and TRBJ1-4; 7 bases map to TRBD1. The starting material was CD4+ T cells sorted from blood, obtained at week 4, from a patient treated with tofacitinib. CDR3 residues: CASSLGPDREREKLFF. The CDR3 DNA reads as TGTGCCAGCAGCTTAGGCCCCGACAGGGAACGTGAAAAACTGTTTTTT.